The rows below give T cell receptor beta chains drawn from one sample of a study of cytomegalovirus exposure and HLA in healthy donors. Only in-frame clones appear in the TCRdb table, and some are missing; sequencing was by immunoSEQ multiplex PCR. The table has approximately 85,000 clones, approximately 72% seen once. Sequenced material: PBMCs. The receptors derive from a woman aged 40-49 years in good health and CMV-seropositive. Both conserved end residues are part of each CDR3. Fields, in order: D gene, clone size, J gene, V gene, CDR3 DNA, CDR3 protein. D genes are given only for firm matches. For some rows the clone size is stated as once, few or many, or as a class when expanded; others skip it.

>TRBD2|.|TRBJ2-1|TRBV7-3
TGTGCCAGCAGCCCCGGGACTAGCGGGGCCCCGTCGGACAATGAGCAGTTCTTC
CASSPGTSGAPSDNEQFF
>.|.|TRBJ1-1|TRBV30
TGTGCCTGGACCCCCAGGGGATACACTGAAGCTTTCTTT
CAWTPRGYTEAFF
>TRBD1|.|TRBJ1-3|TRBV10-3
TGTGCCATCGGAGGACAGGGTCTTGGAAACACCATATATTTT
CAIGGQGLGNTIYF
>TRBD1|few|TRBJ1-2|TRBV30
TGTGCCTGGAGTGTTGACAGGGCTGGCTACACCTTC
CAWSVDRAGYTF
>.|.|TRBJ2-5|TRBV2
TGTGCCAGCAGTGGGCAGGGAGAGACCCAGTACTTC
CASSGQGETQYF
>TRBD2|once|TRBJ2-2|TRBV25-1
TGTGCCAGCGCAATAAGCGGGGGCGCATCGGACGGGGAGCTGTTTTTT
CASAISGGASDGELFF
>.|few|TRBJ2-3|TRBV7-9
TGTGCCAGCAGCTTTGGGGGGTCAGGAGATACGCAGTATTTT
CASSFGGSGDTQYF
>TRBD1|.|TRBJ1-4|TRBV2
TGTGCCAGCAGCCGGGACAGAAATGAAAAACTGTTTTTT
CASSRDRNEKLFF
>TRBD1|.|TRBJ1-1|TRBV28
TGTGCCAGCAGTTTCCGGGACAGAGCCAACACTGAAGCTTTCTTT
CASSFRDRANTEAFF
>TRBD2|.|TRBJ2-1|TRBV7-9
TGTGCCAGCAGCACAGATAGCGGGAGGGCCAACAATGAGCAGTTCTTC
CASSTDSGRANNEQFF
>.|.|TRBJ2-2|TRBV30
TGTGCCTGGAGTGGGCATACCGGGGAGCTGTTTTTT
CAWSGHTGELFF
>.|.|TRBJ2-1|TRBV13
TGTGCCAGCAGCGGGAGGGGGTTTATGAATGAGCAGTTCTTC
CASSGRGFMNEQFF
>.|.|TRBJ2-1|TRBV6-5
TGTGCCAGCAGCCCTAAATGGGGCCATAATGAGCAGTTCTTC
CASSPKWGHNEQFF
>.|.|TRBJ2-7|TRBV25-1
TGTGCCAGCAGTCCCGGGACTCCCAGGATCGAGCAGTACTTC
CASSPGTPRIEQYF
>.|.|TRBJ2-1|TRBV6-1
TGTGCCAGCAGTGCGTGGACAGCGAGCTCCTACAATGAGCAGTTCTTC
CASSAWTASSYNEQFF
>TRBD2|.|TRBJ2-1|TRBV5-4
TGTGCCAGCAGCTTTGATAATAGCGGGAGTGGAGAGCAGTTCTTC
CASSFDNSGSGEQFF
>.|few|TRBJ1-1|TRBV6-1
TGTGCCAGCAGTACCCCCGGGGAAGGGACTGAAGCTTTCTTT
CASSTPGEGTEAFF
>.|.|TRBJ1-4|TRBV11-1
TGTGCCAGCAGCGCGAAAGAGGGTTCGGAAAAACTGTTTTTT
CASSAKEGSEKLFF
>TRBD1|.|TRBJ1-4|TRBV28
TGTGCCAGCAGCCCAACAGGGGGCTTTTATGAAAAACTGTTTTTT
CASSPTGGFYEKLFF
>TRBD2|few|TRBJ2-7|TRBV11-2
TGTGCCAGCAGCCTCACTAGCGGGGGGACCTACGAGCAGTACTTC
CASSLTSGGTYEQYF
>.|once|TRBJ1-2|TRBV5-4
TGTGCCAGCAGCTTGGGCGGCTTTGACTATGGCTACACCTTC
CASSLGGFDYGYTF
>.|many|TRBJ1-1|TRBV6-5
TGTGCCAGCAGTCCCTTTCGGGGAGGCACTGAAGCTTTCTTT
CASSPFRGGTEAFF
>TRBD1|.|TRBJ2-7|TRBV7-2
TGTGCCAGCAGCTTAGCTGGGACAGGGTATCACGAGCAGTACTTC
CASSLAGTGYHEQYF
>TRBD2|.|TRBJ2-7|TRBV11-2
TGTGCCAGCAGCTTACGCCTAGCGGGAGCCGGCTACGAGCAGTACTTC
CASSLRLAGAGYEQYF
>.|.|TRBJ1-1|TRBV6-5
TGTGCCAGCGGAGGACAGCCGAACACTGAAGCTTTCTTT
CASGGQPNTEAFF
>.|once|TRBJ1-5|TRBV7-6
TGTGCCAGCAGCCCTAGTTCCGACAGTTACAATCAGCCCCAGCATTTT
CASSPSSDSYNQPQHF
>TRBD1|.|TRBJ1-5|TRBV4-3
TGCGCCAGCAGCCAAGAATCCGGACAGGGAGATTGGAGCAATCAGCCCCAGCATTTT
CASSQESGQGDWSNQPQHF
>TRBD1|.|TRBJ1-5|TRBV27
TGTGCCAGCAGCCGGACAGGAACGAGGCAGCCCCAGCATTTT
CASSRTGTRQPQHF
>.|.|TRBJ2-3|TRBV5-1
TGCGCCAGCAGCTTGGGAGGGAGCACAGATACGCAGTATTTT
CASSLGGSTDTQYF
>.|.|TRBJ1-1|TRBV6-5
TGTGCCAGCATCGATCCCAGGGACTGGAACACTGAAGCTTTCTTT
CASIDPRDWNTEAFF
>TRBD2|.|TRBJ2-5|TRBV18
TGTGCCAGCTCACCACCAGTTAGCGGGGGTGAGACCCAGTACTTC
CASSPPVSGGETQYF
>.|.|TRBJ2-1|TRBV7-9
TGTGCCAGCAGCCGAGAGCTCCCGGGGCAGTTCTTC
CASSRELPGQFF
>TRBD1|.|TRBJ2-7|TRBV4-3
TGCGCCAGCAGCCTAAGTTGGAGACAGGGGCACCACGAGCAGTACTTC
CASSLSWRQGHHEQYF
>.|.|TRBJ1-1|TRBV27
TGTGCCAGCAGTTATCGGGGGAACACTGAAGCTTTCTTT
CASSYRGNTEAFF
>TRBD2|.|TRBJ2-1|TRBV25-1
TGTGCCAGCAGTGAACAAAAGCGGGAACGCGTCAGTGAGCAGTTCTTC
CASSEQKRERVSEQFF
>.|.|TRBJ2-7|TRBV9
TGTGCCAGCAGCGTAGAGGTAGGCGGCGAGCAGTACTTC
CASSVEVGGEQYF
>.|.|TRBJ2-7|TRBV7-2
TGTGCCAGCAGCGAACAGGGTGGTTCCTACGAGCAGTACTTC
CASSEQGGSYEQYF
>TRBD1|few|TRBJ2-7|TRBV19
TGTGCCAGTAGTCACGGGACAGGCGACTACGAGCAGTACTTC
CASSHGTGDYEQYF
>.|.|TRBJ2-7|TRBV30
TGTGCCTGGAGTACAGTCCGCTCCTACGAGCAGTACTTC
CAWSTVRSYEQYF
>TRBD1|.|TRBJ1-1|TRBV30
TGTGCCTGGAGAGGTCTGACAGGGGGCGGCACTGAAGCTTTCTTT
CAWRGLTGGGTEAFF
>.|.|TRBJ2-7|TRBV29-1
TGCAGCGTGCGGACTACCTCCGGGAGCTCCTACGAGCAGTACTTC
CSVRTTSGSSYEQYF
>TRBD2|.|TRBJ2-7|TRBV7-8
TGTGCCAGCAGCTTAGCGCCGGGACTAGCGGGAGGGTCGGAGTACTTC
CASSLAPGLAGGSEYF
>.|.|TRBJ1-6|TRBV2
TGTGCCAGCAGTCCACAGGGAAAGGGTTCACCCCTCCACTTT
CASSPQGKGSPLHF
>TRBD2|.|TRBJ2-1|TRBV5-4
TGTGCCAGCAGCTCTAGCGGGAGGGTGGATGAGCAGTTCTTC
CASSSSGRVDEQFF
>.|.|TRBJ1-3|TRBV9
TGTGCCAGCAGCCCCTTTACCGACAGGACCTATGGAAACACCATATATTTT
CASSPFTDRTYGNTIYF
>.|.|TRBJ1-1|TRBV6-5
TGTGCCAGCAGTTACTCGGTTAGCAGGGCACCTGAAGCTTTCTTT
CASSYSVSRAPEAFF
>.|.|TRBJ2-6|TRBV30
TGTGCCTGGAAGCCTACCCCCGGGGCCAACGTCCTGACTTTC
CAWKPTPGANVLTF
>TRBD1|few|TRBJ1-2|TRBV6-5
TGTGCCAGCAGCTGGGACAGGGCGAACTATGGCTACACCTTC
CASSWDRANYGYTF